Given below is one TCR beta chain in context. The antigen is not known. Trimming took 0 bases from V and 3 from J; bases not matched to a gene: 2. CDR3 size: 15 residues. CDR1 SGHRS and CDR2 YFSETQ come from the germline V gene. PCR primers comprised 60 Vbeta and 13 Jbeta primers. Profiling relied on immunoSEQ multiplex PCR, and the TCRdb table lists in-frame clones only, not all of them. The profile shows more than 150,000 clones, 65% to 90% of them singletons. This entry belongs to a study of cytomegalovirus exposure and HLA in healthy donors. Study results and limitations: There was a cluster of highly shared sequence variants that was likely a sequencing artifact. A later analysis revealed that TCR association rates differed between HLA loci, peaking at DRB1 and bottoming out at HLA-C. In an earlier analysis, about 87% or about 30%: the productive usage of most TCR beta V segments.

This clonotype originated in a girl aged 2-9 years in good health and CMV-seropositive. The sequencing sample was made of PBMCs. V and J are TRBV5-1 and TRBJ2-7, with 11 bases identical to TRBD2. The CDR3 DNA sequence: TGCGCCAGCAGCTTGGGGGGGACTAGCGGCTACGAGCAGTACTTC. Translation gives CASSLGGTSGYEQYF.